The source of this T cell receptor (beta chain) is a study of CD8 T cells in ankylosing spondylitis. Study-wide results and caveats: A TCR beta motif of under ten highly homologous variants seemed to mark ankylosing spondylitis blood. Disease-associated clones were CD8+ and fairly uncommon in peripheral blood. Reportedly, disease-linked clones are significantly enriched in ankylosing spondylitis patients' matched synovial fluid.

Generation of TCR beta libraries employed quantitative 5'-RACE incorporating molecular barcodes. TCRdb re-called the 5' RACE reads through MiXCR, storing one row per CDR3 protein. The sample carries around 430,000 distinct CDR3 sequences, over 15% recorded once. Looked up from germline, CDR1 is MNHEY and CDR2 is SVGEGT. V lost 6 bases, J lost 0 bases, and 19 bases stayed unmatched. This CDR3 has 20 residues. As for this clonotype: Its target is not known.

This receptor was taken from a male donor with ankylosing spondylitis. The rearrangement joins TRBV6-2 or TRBV6-3 to TRBJ2-3, with 9 bases matching TRBD2. Sample: blood, either unsorted or a sorted T cell fraction (not recorded which). The CDR3 protein is CASSHTAGGTPYPSTDTQYF. The CDR3 DNA reads TGTGCCAGCAGCCACACAGCGGGGGGCACCCCCTATCCTAGCACAGATACGCAGTATTTT.